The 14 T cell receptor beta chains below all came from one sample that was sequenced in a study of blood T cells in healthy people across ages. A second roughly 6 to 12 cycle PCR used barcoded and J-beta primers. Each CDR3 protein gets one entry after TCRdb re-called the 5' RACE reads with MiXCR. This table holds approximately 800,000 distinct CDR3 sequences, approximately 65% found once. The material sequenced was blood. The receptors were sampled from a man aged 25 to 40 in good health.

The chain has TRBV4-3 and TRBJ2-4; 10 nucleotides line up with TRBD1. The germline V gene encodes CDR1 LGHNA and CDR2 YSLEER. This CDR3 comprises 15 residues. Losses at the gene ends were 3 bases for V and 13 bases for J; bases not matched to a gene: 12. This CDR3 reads CASSHLGTGVGEQYF. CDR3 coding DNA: TGCGCCAGCAGCCACCTTGGGACAGGGGTGGGAGAGCAGTACTTC.

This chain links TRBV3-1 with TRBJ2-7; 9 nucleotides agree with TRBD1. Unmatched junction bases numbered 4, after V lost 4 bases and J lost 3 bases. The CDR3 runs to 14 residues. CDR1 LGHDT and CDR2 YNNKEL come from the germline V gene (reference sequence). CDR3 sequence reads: CASSRTGANYEQYF. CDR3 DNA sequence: TGTGCCAGCAGCCGGACAGGGGCTAACTACGAGCAGTACTTC.

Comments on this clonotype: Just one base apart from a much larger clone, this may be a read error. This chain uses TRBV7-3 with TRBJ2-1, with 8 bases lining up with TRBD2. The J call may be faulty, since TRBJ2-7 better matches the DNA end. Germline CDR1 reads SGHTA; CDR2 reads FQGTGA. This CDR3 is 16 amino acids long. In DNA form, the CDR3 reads TGTGCCAGCAGCTTAGGAGCGGGGGACTCCTACAATGAGCAGTACTTC. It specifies CASSLGAGDSYNEQYF.

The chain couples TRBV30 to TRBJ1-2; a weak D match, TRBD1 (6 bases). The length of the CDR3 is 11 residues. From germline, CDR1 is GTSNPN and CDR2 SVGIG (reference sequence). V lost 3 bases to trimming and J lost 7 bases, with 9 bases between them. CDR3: CAWSGGAGYTF. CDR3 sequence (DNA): TGTGCCTGGAGCGGGGGCGCTGGCTACACCTTC.

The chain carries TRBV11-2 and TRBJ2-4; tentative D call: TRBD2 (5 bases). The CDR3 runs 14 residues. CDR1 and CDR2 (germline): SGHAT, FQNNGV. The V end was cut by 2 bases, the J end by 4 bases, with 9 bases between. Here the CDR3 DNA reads TGTGCCAGCAGCTTATCGACGGGGAAAAACATTCAGTACTTC. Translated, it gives CASSLSTGKNIQYF.

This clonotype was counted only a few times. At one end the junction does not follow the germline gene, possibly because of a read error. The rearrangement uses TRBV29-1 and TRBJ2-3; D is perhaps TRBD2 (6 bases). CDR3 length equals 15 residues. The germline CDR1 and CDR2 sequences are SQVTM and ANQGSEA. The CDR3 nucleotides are TGCAGCGCTGAAGGGACTGACGGAGGAACAGATACGCAGTATTTT. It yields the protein CSAEGTDGGTDTQYF.

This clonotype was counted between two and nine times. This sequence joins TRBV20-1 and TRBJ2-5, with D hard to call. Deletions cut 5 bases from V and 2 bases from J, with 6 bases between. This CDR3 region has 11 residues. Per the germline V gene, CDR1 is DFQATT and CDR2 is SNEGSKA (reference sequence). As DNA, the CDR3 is TGCAGTGCTGACCATCAAGAGACCCAGTACTTC. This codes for CSADHQETQYF.

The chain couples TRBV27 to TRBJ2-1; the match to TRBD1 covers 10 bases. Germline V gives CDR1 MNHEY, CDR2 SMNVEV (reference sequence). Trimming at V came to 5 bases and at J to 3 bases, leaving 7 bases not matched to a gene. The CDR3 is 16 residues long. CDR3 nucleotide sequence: TGTGCCAGCAGTACACCGCGGACAGGGGGCTACAATGAGCAGTTCTTC. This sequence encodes CASSTPRTGGYNEQFF.

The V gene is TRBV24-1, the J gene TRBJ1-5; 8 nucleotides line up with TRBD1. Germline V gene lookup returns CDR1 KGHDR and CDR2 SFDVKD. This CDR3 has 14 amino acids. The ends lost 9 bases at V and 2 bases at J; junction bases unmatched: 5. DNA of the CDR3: TGTGCCACCGCGCAGGGGGCGGGCAATCAGCCCCAGCATTTT. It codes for CATAQGAGNQPQHF.

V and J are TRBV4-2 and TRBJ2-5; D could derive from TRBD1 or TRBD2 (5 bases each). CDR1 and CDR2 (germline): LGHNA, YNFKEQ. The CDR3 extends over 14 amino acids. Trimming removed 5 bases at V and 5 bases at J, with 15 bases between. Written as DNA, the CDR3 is TGTGCCAGCAGCAGAGCGGCAGGGCGGGAGACCCAGTACTTC. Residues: CASSRAAGRETQYF.

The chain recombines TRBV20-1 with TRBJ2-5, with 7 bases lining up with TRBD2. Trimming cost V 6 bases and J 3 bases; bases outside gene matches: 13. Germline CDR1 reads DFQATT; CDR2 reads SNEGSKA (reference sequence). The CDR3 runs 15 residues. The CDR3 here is CSARNLGLAEETQYF. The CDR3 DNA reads TGCAGTGCCCGTAACCTGGGGCTAGCGGAAGAGACCCAGTACTTC.

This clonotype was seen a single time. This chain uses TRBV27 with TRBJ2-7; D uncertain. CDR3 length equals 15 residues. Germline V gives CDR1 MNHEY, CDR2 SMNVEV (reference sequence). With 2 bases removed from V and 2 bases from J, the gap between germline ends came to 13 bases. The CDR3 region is CASSLDGVRAYEQYF. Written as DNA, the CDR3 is TGTGCCAGCAGTTTAGATGGGGTCCGGGCCTACGAGCAGTACTTC.

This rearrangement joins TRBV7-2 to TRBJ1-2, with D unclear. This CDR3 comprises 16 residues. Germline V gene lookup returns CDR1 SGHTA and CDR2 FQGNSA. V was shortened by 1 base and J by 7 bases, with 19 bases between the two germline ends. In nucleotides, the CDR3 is TGTGCCAGCAGCTTAGGGGGAGGCCGGGAAGTAGGTGGCTACACCTTC. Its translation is CASSLGGGREVGGYTF.

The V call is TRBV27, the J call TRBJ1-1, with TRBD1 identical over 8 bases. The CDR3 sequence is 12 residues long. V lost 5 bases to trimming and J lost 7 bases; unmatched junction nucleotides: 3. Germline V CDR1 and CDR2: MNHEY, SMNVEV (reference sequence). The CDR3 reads CASSRQGLEAFF. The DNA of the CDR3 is TGTGCCAGCAGTAGACAGGGGCTTGAAGCTTTCTTT.